The 15 T cell receptor beta chains presented below share a single source sample, sequenced in a study of CD8 T cells in Susac syndrome. RNA totalling about 0.5 to 1 ug underwent reverse transcription with random hexamers. Each CDR3 protein is one row after TCRdb ran MiXCR on the immunoSEQ multiplex PCR reads. The sample shows 100,000 to 150,000 distinct CDR3 sequences, roughly 93% of them seen only once. The sample comprised CD4+ T cells from PBMCs. The receptor set was obtained from a human donor with multiple sclerosis.

This chain links TRBV5-1 with TRBJ2-5; 7 nucleotides align to TRBD1. Germline CDR1 and CDR2: SGHRS and YFSETQ. This CDR3 spans 14 amino acids. Trimming at V came to 3 bases and at J to 1 base, leaving 3 bases not matched to a gene. CDR3: CASSSRDSQETQYF. The DNA of the CDR3 is TGCGCCAGCAGCTCACGGGACAGCCAAGAGACCCAGTACTTC.

The chain recombines TRBV6-2 or TRBV6-3 with TRBJ2-5; tentative D call: TRBD2 (5 bases). This CDR3 spans 13 amino acids. From germline, CDR1 is MNHEY and CDR2 SVGEGT. Trimming pared 5 bases from V and 5 bases from J, leaving 12 bases between. The CDR3 is CASSTLATETQYF. CDR3 DNA: TGTGCCAGCAGTACTTTAGCGACGGAGACCCAGTACTTC.

The V call is TRBV20-1, the J call TRBJ2-4, with TRBD2 matching 7 bases. This CDR3 has 13 residues. Germline V gives CDR1 DFQATT, CDR2 SNEGSKA (reference sequence). The ends lost 8 bases at V and 8 bases at J; junction bases unmatched: 12. For the CDR3, the DNA is TGCAGTCCCATTTCAGCGGGGACGGACATTCAGTACTTC. Amino acid sequence: CSPISAGTDIQYF.

The rearrangement uses TRBV7-9 and TRBJ2-5; tentatively, D is TRBD1 (6 bases). This CDR3 spans 14 amino acids. Trimming removed 0 bases at V and 4 bases at J, with 9 bases between. In germline, CDR1 is SEHNR, CDR2 FQNEAQ (reference sequence). DNA for the CDR3: TGTGCCAGCAGCTTAGCGGACAGATCAGAGACCCAGTACTTC. Its translation is CASSLADRSETQYF.

The J gene is TRBJ1-6, the V gene TRBV5-1, with 7 positions matching TRBD1. Germline values: CDR1 SGHRS, CDR2 YFSETQ. This CDR3 spans 16 amino acids. V was pared by 2 bases and J by 6 bases, with 8 bases of the junction left unmatched. CDR3 in DNA: TGCGCCAGCAGCTTAGGTCCGGACAGGATTAATTCACCCCTCCACTTT. Amino acid sequence: CASSLGPDRINSPLHF.

This chain links TRBV19 with TRBJ2-4; D gene unclear. Germline V gene lookup returns CDR1 LNHDA and CDR2 SQIVND (reference sequence). Trimming took off 1 base at V and 1 base at J, with 8 bases between the two ends. The CDR3 sequence is 15 residues long. CDR3 coding DNA: TGTGCCAGTAGTATAGGAAGGGCCGCCAAAAACATTCAGTACTTC. This translates into CASSIGRAAKNIQYF.

This clonotype was recorded only once. This chain joins TRBV27 and TRBJ1-4, with 8 bases aligning to TRBD1. This CDR3 has 14 amino acids. Germline values: CDR1 MNHEY, CDR2 SMNVEV (reference sequence). V was pared by 6 bases and J by 6 bases, with 6 bases of the junction left unmatched. The CDR3 sequence is CASSSADRDEKLFF. CDR3 coding DNA: TGTGCCAGCAGCTCAGCGGACAGGGATGAAAAACTGTTTTTT.

The chain uses TRBV24-1 and TRBJ2-2; a possible D gene is TRBD2 (6 bases). Germline V gene lookup returns CDR1 KGHDR and CDR2 SFDVKD. V lost 5 bases and J lost 5, with 11 bases in between. This CDR3 has 14 residues. The CDR3 coding sequence is TGTGCCACCAGTGTTCAGGGAGGTACCGGGGAGCTGTTTTTT. This translates into CATSVQGGTGELFF.

The chain carries TRBV12-3 or TRBV12-4 and TRBJ1-5; maybe TRBD1 (6 bases). V was pared by 3 bases and J by 0 bases, with 12 bases between. The CDR3 is 16 residues long. The CDR3 here is CASSFSGEDSNQPQHF. CDR3 in DNA: TGTGCCAGCAGTTTTTCAGGGGAGGATAGCAATCAGCCCCAGCATTTT.

The V gene is TRBV14, the J gene TRBJ1-2; D perhaps matches TRBD1 (6 bases). V lost 3 bases and J 6 bases, leaving 23 bases between the germline ends. The CDR3 consists of 17 residues. Germline V lookup: CDR1 SGHDN, CDR2 FVKESK. The CDR3 region is CASSHVQGPRDPDGYTF. The CDR3 DNA reads as TGTGCCAGCAGCCATGTACAGGGACCTCGTGACCCAGATGGCTACACCTTC.

The chain has TRBV20-1 and TRBJ1-6, with D unclear. The V and J ends lost 0 bases and 0 bases respectively, with 9 bases between them. The CDR3 length is 16 residues. CDR1 and CDR2 from the germline V gene are DFQATT and SNEGSKA (reference sequence). CDR3 amino acids: CSARERPSSYNSPLHF. The DNA of the CDR3 is TGCAGTGCTAGAGAAAGGCCTTCCTCCTATAATTCACCCCTCCACTTT.

V is TRBV12-3 or TRBV12-4 and J is TRBJ1-1; no reliable D call. With 2 bases removed from V and 4 bases from J, the gap between germline ends came to 8 bases. The CDR3 contains 13 residues. In DNA form, the CDR3 reads TGTGCCAGCAGTTTAATGCTGATCACTGAAGCTTTCTTT. Protein product: CASSLMLITEAFF.

J is TRBJ1-1 and V is TRBV18, with a tentative D call TRBD1 (5 bases). The CDR3 sequence is 18 residues long. Germline assignment: CDR1 KGHSH and CDR2 LQKENI. The V end lost 1 base, the J end lost 1 base, and 19 bases lay between the germline ends. The CDR3 DNA is TGTGCCAGCTCACCACGAGGCGACAGCGCGACCCAGAACACTGAAGCTTTCTTT. Protein: CASSPRGDSATQNTEAFF.

The chain couples TRBV3-1 to TRBJ2-7; 8 bases align to TRBD2. This CDR3 region has 12 residues. V was clipped by 0 bases and J by 12 bases; unmatched bases: 4. Germline V CDR1 and CDR2: LGHDT, YNNKEL (reference sequence). The CDR3 bases are TGTGCCAGCAGCCAAGAAGGGACTAGTTTGTACTTC. This codes for CASSQEGTSLYF.

The CDR3 coding sequence is TGTGCCAGCAGCTTTGGGGGGGGAAGCAATCAGCCCCAGCATTTT. Amino acids: CASSFGGGSNQPQHF. This rearrangement joins TRBV5-6 to TRBJ1-5; D is perhaps TRBD1 (5 bases). Germline V gene lookup returns CDR1 SGHDT and CDR2 YYEEEE. V was clipped by 2 bases and J by 1 base, with 10 bases between them. This CDR3 has 15 amino acids. Combining the CDR3 with reference TRBV5-6 and TRBJ1-5 gives the whole variable domain DAGVTQSPTHLIKTRGQQVTLRCSPKSGHDTVSWYQQALGQGPQFIFQYYEEEERQRGNFPDRFSGHQFPNYSSELNVNALLLGDSALYLCASSFGGGSNQPQHFGDGTRLSIL.